A single sample is the source of the 14 T cell receptor beta chains below, sequenced in a study of technical replicates of blood from a handful of donors. Method: immunoSEQ multiplex PCR; TCRdb's copy keeps in-frame clones and lacks some. The table shows around 85,000 clones, with about 95% occurring only once. The sample comprised T cells isolated from PBMCs. These receptors originate from a human donor in good health.

The chain links TRBV2 to TRBJ1-1; D might be TRBD1 (6 bases). V lost 5 bases and J lost 6, with 16 bases in between. The V gene's germline CDR1 is SNHLY and CDR2 FYNNEI. The CDR3 runs to 14 residues. The CDR3 nucleotides read TGTGCCAGCAGTTCGGGACATAGAGGCCCTGAAGCTTTCTTT. This codes for CASSSGHRGPEAFF.

This chain connects TRBV7-9 to TRBJ2-3, with 8 bases identical to TRBD2. The V gene end was trimmed by 5 bases and the J gene end by 3 bases; junction bases not matched to a gene: 10. This CDR3 contains 16 residues. From germline, CDR1 is SEHNR and CDR2 FQNEAQ (reference sequence). The CDR3 DNA follows: TGTGCCAGCAGCCCCCTTTTTGGACTAGCTACAGATACGCAGTATTTT. It codes for CASSPLFGLATDTQYF.

The chain has TRBV6-5 and TRBJ2-7; 8 nucleotides align to TRBD2. CDR1 MNHEY and CDR2 SVGAGI come from the germline V gene. J was trimmed by 1 base and V by 4 bases; bases with no gene match: 9. The CDR3 contains 16 residues. The CDR3 DNA follows: TGTGCCAGCAGTTTCCTCCGGGAGGGGACATCCTACGAGCAGTACTTC. Its protein product is CASSFLREGTSYEQYF.

V and J are TRBV10-1 and TRBJ2-5; D unclear. The CDR3 has 13 amino acids. Germline V CDR1 and CDR2: WNHNN, SYGVQD (reference sequence). Trimming left V 4 bases short and J 0 bases short, with 6 bases between. This chain's CDR3 is CASSVGYQETQYF. CDR3 nucleotides: TGCGCCAGCAGTGTCGGGTACCAAGAGACCCAGTACTTC.

The V and J genes are TRBV7-7 and TRBJ1-5, with D unclear. V was clipped by 11 bases and J by 7 bases, with 21 bases between them. Germline values: CDR1 SSHAT, CDR2 FNYEAQ (reference sequence). This CDR3 comprises 14 residues. The DNA for the CDR3 is TGTGCCCCTACGGGTTGTCCCCGGGAACAGCCCCAGCATTTT. Translation gives CAPTGCPREQPQHF.

This chain links TRBV29-1 with TRBJ2-7; 7 bases line up with TRBD2. The trim removed 4 bases at V and 2 bases at J, leaving 5 bases unmatched. CDR3 length: 13 residues. Per germline, CDR1 SQVTM and CDR2 ANQGSEA. DNA for the CDR3: TGCAGCGTTGTCGGGGGGTACCCCTACGAGCAGTACTTC. This encodes CSVVGGYPYEQYF.

In nucleotides, the CDR3 is TGTGCCAGCAGTTCAACAGATAACTATGGCTACACCTTC. Translation gives CASSSTDNYGYTF. The V and J genes are TRBV27 and TRBJ1-2; D is uncertain. V lost 4 bases, J lost 1 base, and 7 bases lay in between. CDR1 and CDR2 (germline): MNHEY, SMNVEV (reference sequence). The CDR3 has 13 residues.

The V gene is TRBV5-1, the J gene TRBJ1-1, with D perhaps matching TRBD1 (6 bases). The V gene's germline CDR1 is SGHRS and CDR2 YFSETQ. This CDR3 has 15 amino acids. Trimming left V 4 bases short and J 5 bases short, with 18 bases between. CDR3 loop: CASSLPEQGATEAFF. Written as DNA, the CDR3 is TGCGCCAGCAGCCTACCCGAACAGGGAGCAACTGAAGCTTTCTTT. The full variable domain, in which reference TRBV5-1 and TRBJ1-1 provide the parts outside the CDR3, is KAGVTQTPRYLIKTRGQQVTLSCSPISGHRSVSWYQQTPGQGLQFLFEYFSETQRNKGNFPGRFSGRQFSNSRSEMNVSTLELGDSALYLCASSLPEQGATEAFFGQGTRLTVV.

This chain joins TRBV28 and TRBJ1-1; possibly TRBD1 for D (6 bases). The V gene lost 3 bases and the J gene lost 4 bases, with 12 bases spanning the gap. CDR3 length: 14 residues. Germline V CDR1 and CDR2: MDHEN, SYDVKM. The CDR3 DNA reads TGTGCCAGCAGTTTCGCGGACAGTCGCACTGAAGCTTTCTTT. Its translation is CASSFADSRTEAFF.

This chain joins TRBV5-4 and TRBJ1-1; D is unresolved. The germline gives CDR1 SGHNT, CDR2 YYREEE (reference sequence). Trimming stripped 0 bases from V and 2 bases from J, with 8 bases between. CDR3 length: 14 residues. The CDR3 DNA sequence: TGTGCCAGCAGCTTGGAACAGTTCAACACTGAAGCTTTCTTT. This sequence encodes CASSLEQFNTEAFF.

This clone appeared once. This chain joins TRBV7-6 and TRBJ2-5, with 8 bases fitting TRBD1. This CDR3 is 17 amino acids long. The ends lost 2 bases at V and 1 base at J; junction bases unmatched: 9. The germline V gene encodes CDR1 SGHVS and CDR2 FNYEAQ. The CDR3 loop reads CASSLPGQVRPQETQYF. CDR3 DNA sequence: TGTGCCAGCAGCTTACCGGGACAGGTTCGTCCCCAAGAGACCCAGTACTTC.

V is TRBV5-1 and J is TRBJ2-1, with TRBD1 matching 7 bases. This CDR3 spans 14 amino acids. Trimming at V came to 5 bases and at J to 7 bases, leaving 9 bases not matched to a gene. Looked up from germline, CDR1 is SGHRS and CDR2 is YFSETQ. The CDR3 region has the DNA TGCGCCAGCAGTTTAAGACAGGGCCAGAATGAGCAGTTCTTC. It codes for CASSLRQGQNEQFF.

V gene TRBV29-1 combines with J gene TRBJ2-3; 9 bases line up with TRBD2. Germline-derived CDR1 and CDR2 are SQVTM and ANQGSEA. The V segment lost 5 bases and the J segment 4 bases; nucleotides outside the gene matches: 19. The CDR3 has 18 residues. The CDR3 coding sequence is TGCAGCGTTTTGGGACTAGCACTACTCTCATCCTCCCCAGATACGCAGTATTTT. It is translated as CSVLGLALLSSSPDTQYF.

The V gene is TRBV19, the J gene TRBJ2-3; the match to TRBD1 covers 10 bases. The CDR3 has 16 amino acids. Germline V gene data show CDR1 as LNHDA and CDR2 as SQIVND (reference sequence). Losses at the gene ends were 4 bases for V and 2 bases for J; bases not matched to a gene: 6. The CDR3 is CASSNRGQGFTDTQYF. CDR3 nucleotide sequence: TGTGCCAGTAGTAACCGGGGACAGGGGTTCACAGATACGCAGTATTTT.